The next 23 T cell receptor beta chains were all read from a single sample in a study of graft-versus-host responses after intestinal transplantation. Here immunoSEQ multiplex PCR was the method, and the copy in TCRdb shows in-frame clones only, minus some. The sample gives around 15,000 clones, approximately 88% of which show up once; approximately 5.6% is in the top ten. The sample was PBMCs, taken roughly 15 weeks after intestinal transplant. These TCRs come from a human patient who received an intestinal transplant, so some T cells may come from the graft donor.

The chain couples TRBV19 to TRBJ2-5; TRBD1 agrees at 7 bases. This CDR3 region has 13 residues. With 8 bases clipped from V and 1 base from J, the junction kept 4 bases outside the gene matches. The V gene's germline CDR1 is LNHDA and CDR2 SQIVND (reference sequence). The CDR3 sequence: CASGGQAQETQYF. CDR3 DNA: TGTGCCAGTGGAGGACAGGCCCAAGAGACCCAGTACTTC.

This chain links TRBV28 with TRBJ2-1; 14 nucleotides agree with TRBD2. This CDR3 region has 20 residues. Looked up from germline, CDR1 is MDHEN and CDR2 is SYDVKM. V shed 5 bases, J shed 0 bases, and the junction held 12 bases outside the gene matches. The CDR3 is CASSPLTSGRARSSYNEQFF. The CDR3 bases are TGTGCCAGCAGTCCGCTGACTAGCGGGAGGGCCCGCAGCTCCTACAATGAGCAGTTCTTC.

For the CDR3, the DNA is TGTGCCAGCAGTTTATGGGGCACCAGATACAATGAGCAGTTCTTC. Protein: CASSLWGTRYNEQFF. This chain joins TRBV27 and TRBJ2-1; D may be TRBD1 (5 bases). The ends were cut back, 1 base at V and 4 bases at J, with 11 bases in the middle. CDR3 length: 15 amino acids. Looked up from germline, CDR1 is MNHEY and CDR2 is SMNVEV (reference sequence).

The chain joins TRBV15 to TRBJ2-3, with TRBD1 identical over 9 bases. Unmatched junction bases numbered 5, after V lost 3 bases and J lost 4 bases. Germline CDR1 LNHNV, CDR2 YYDKDF (reference sequence). This CDR3 has 15 residues. Here the CDR3 DNA reads TGTGCCACCAGCAGTGCGACAGGGGGACCAGATACGCAGTATTTT. This codes for CATSSATGGPDTQYF.

The genes are TRBV7-9 and TRBJ1-2, with a possible D match to TRBD1 (5 bases). This CDR3 comprises 17 residues. Trimming left V 2 bases short and J 0 bases short, with 16 bases between. Germline CDR1 and CDR2: SEHNR and FQNEAQ (reference sequence). CDR3 bases: TGTGCCAGCAGCTTAAACGGGACGGCCCCTTCTAACTATGGCTACACCTTC. It specifies CASSLNGTAPSNYGYTF.

This clone appeared a single time. The chain combines TRBV7-2 with TRBJ1-5; D possibly corresponds to TRBD1 (5 bases). Germline values: CDR1 SGHTA, CDR2 FQGNSA. Between the trimmed V and J ends, which lost 5 bases and 1 base, there was a span of 9 bases. The CDR3 contains 14 residues. The CDR3 coding sequence is TGTGCCAGCAGCGCGGGGGGGAGCAATCAGCCCCAGCATTTT. It specifies CASSAGGSNQPQHF. Looking up the rest from reference TRBV7-2 and TRBJ1-5 gives the full variable domain: GAGVSQSPSNKVTEKGKDVELRCDPISGHTALYWYRQSLGQGLEFLIYFQGNSAPDKSGLPSDRFSAERTGGSVSTLTIQRTQQEDSAVYLCASSAGGSNQPQHFGDGTRLSIL.

With respect to this clone: Other DNA variants within this sample encode the same CDR3. The V and J genes are TRBV4-2 and TRBJ1-4, with D perhaps matching TRBD1 (5 bases). From germline, CDR1 is LGHNA and CDR2 YNFKEQ. This CDR3 is built from 15 residues. V was trimmed by 5 bases and J by 7 bases, leaving 17 bases between them. As DNA, the CDR3 is TGTGCCAGCAGCTTGGAGGGGCCCGTCTCTGAAAAACTGTTTTTT. Amino acid sequence: CASSLEGPVSEKLFF.

This chain uses TRBV4-1 with TRBJ1-2, with no clear D. Germline CDR1 reads MGHRA; CDR2 reads YSYEKL. V was pared by 4 bases and J by 4 bases, with 13 bases between. This CDR3 spans 14 amino acids. CDR3 sequence: CASSPKWGSYGYTF. CDR3 bases: TGCGCCAGCAGCCCTAAATGGGGATCCTATGGCTACACCTTC.

The rearrangement uses TRBV2 and TRBJ2-1; 15 nucleotides agree with TRBD2. This CDR3 is built from 14 residues. The germline CDR1 and CDR2 sequences are SNHLY and FYNNEI. J gave up 9 bases and V 6 bases, and 3 bases lay outside the gene matches. The CDR3 sequence: CASSPGLAGGEQFF. In nucleotides, the CDR3 is TGTGCCAGCAGCCCGGGACTAGCGGGAGGTGAGCAGTTCTTC.

The rearrangement uses TRBV15 and TRBJ2-3; D possibly uses TRBD1 or TRBD2 (5 bases each). The ends were cut back, 0 bases at V and 7 bases at J, with 14 bases in the middle. Per the germline V gene, CDR1 is LNHNV and CDR2 is YYDKDF (reference sequence). This CDR3 has 15 amino acids. The CDR3 DNA reads TGTGCCACCAGCAGAGATGGGGGTTCGTTAAATACGCAGTATTTT. Translated, it gives CATSRDGGSLNTQYF.

There are a few counts of this clone. The genes are TRBV7-9 and TRBJ2-7; no definite D call. V was clipped by 2 bases and J by 0 bases, with 11 bases between them. The CDR3 loop spans 15 amino acids. Germline lookup yields CDR1 SEHNR and CDR2 FQNEAQ (reference sequence). In DNA form, the CDR3 reads TGTGCCAGCAGCTTATGGTCCCCGGGCTCCTACGAGCAGTACTTC. This codes for CASSLWSPGSYEQYF. Complete variable domain (other parts from reference TRBV7-9 and TRBJ2-7): DTGVSQNPRHKITKRGQNVTFRCDPISEHNRLYWYRQTLGQGPEFLTYFQNEAQLEKSRLLSDRFSAERPKGSFSTLEIQRTEQGDSAMYLCASSLWSPGSYEQYFGPGTRLTVT.

This clone was observed a few times. The gene calls are TRBV4-1 and TRBJ1-3; D is ambiguous. The V and J ends lost 0 bases and 8 bases respectively, with 8 bases between them. The length of the CDR3 is 13 residues. The germline gives CDR1 MGHRA, CDR2 YSYEKL. CDR3 loop: CASSQEPVHTIYF. CDR3 bases: TGCGCCAGCAGCCAAGAACCGGTCCACACCATATATTTT.

The chain combines TRBV7-9 with TRBJ1-1; D is unresolved. The germline V gene encodes CDR1 SEHNR and CDR2 FQNEAQ (reference sequence). The CDR3 is 15 residues long. Trimming left V 7 bases short and J 1 base short, with 16 bases between. The CDR3 nucleotides read TGTGCCAGCATCCCTAGCGGGTCGCGGAACACTGAAGCTTTCTTT. Translating it yields CASIPSGSRNTEAFF.

This rearrangement joins TRBV4-2 to TRBJ2-7; 7 nucleotides match TRBD2. This CDR3 region has 15 residues. The germline V gene encodes CDR1 LGHNA and CDR2 YNFKEQ. The junction had 3 bases not matched to a gene; V was cut back by 1 base and J by 0 bases. CDR3 bases: TGTGCCAGCAGCCAAGCAGCGGGGACCTCCTACGAGCAGTACTTC. This sequence encodes CASSQAAGTSYEQYF.

The chain combines TRBV29-1 with TRBJ2-1, with 7 bases lining up with TRBD2. The junction had 5 bases not matched to a gene; V was cut back by 6 bases and J by 6 bases. Looked up from germline, CDR1 is SQVTM and CDR2 is ANQGSEA. CDR3 length: 12 residues. CDR3 DNA sequence: TGCAGCGTCAGAGGGACTATCAATGAGCAGTTCTTC. Encoded protein: CSVRGTINEQFF.

This rearrangement joins TRBV27 to TRBJ2-7; no reliable D call. The CDR3 loop spans 13 amino acids. With 2 bases removed from V and 3 bases from J, the gap between germline ends came to 8 bases. Looked up from germline, CDR1 is MNHEY and CDR2 is SMNVEV (reference sequence). This CDR3 reads CASSLQDNYEQYF. The CDR3 nucleotides are TGTGCCAGCAGTTTACAGGATAACTACGAGCAGTACTTC.

The chain links TRBV30 to TRBJ2-3, with D perhaps given as TRBD1 or TRBD2 (5 bases each). Trimming pared 2 bases from V and 4 bases from J, leaving 10 bases between. The germline V gene encodes CDR1 GTSNPN and CDR2 SVGIG (reference sequence). The CDR3 runs to 13 residues. CDR3 in amino acids: CAWSLSGPDTQYF. The CDR3 bases are TGTGCCTGGAGTTTGTCGGGACCAGATACGCAGTATTTT.

The V call is TRBV27, the J call TRBJ2-7; D assignment may be TRBD1 or TRBD2 (6 bases each). V lost 10 bases and J 0 bases, leaving 25 bases between the germline ends. The CDR3 spans 17 residues. The germline gives CDR1 MNHEY, CDR2 SMNVEV (reference sequence). The CDR3 nucleotides read TGTGCCACTAGAAGCAGTTATTCGGGGGCCTACTCCTACGAGCAGTACTTC. This encodes CATRSSYSGAYSYEQYF.

The sample holds one count of this clone. The rearrangement uses TRBV11-3 and TRBJ2-1; D might be TRBD1 or TRBD2, each matching 5 bases. The CDR3 is 20 residues long. Per germline, CDR1 SGHNT and CDR2 YENEEA. Trimming took off 0 bases at V and 8 bases at J, with 29 bases between the two ends. The CDR3 loop is CASSLDFGSPRDHSHDEQFF. The CDR3 DNA is TGTGCCAGCAGCTTAGATTTTGGATCGCCCCGGGACCATTCTCATGATGAGCAGTTCTTC.

The chain joins TRBV7-8 to TRBJ2-7, with D tentatively TRBD1 or TRBD2 (5 bases each). Germline-derived CDR1 and CDR2 are SGHVS and FQNEAQ. Trimming cost V 5 bases and J 1 base, with 9 bases left between them. This CDR3 spans 13 amino acids. The CDR3 DNA sequence: TGTGCCAGCAGCCCGGGACCGTCCTACGAGCAGTACTTC. Translated: CASSPGPSYEQYF. Looking up the rest from reference TRBV7-8 and TRBJ2-7 gives the full variable domain: GAGVSQSPRYKVAKRGQDVALRCDPISGHVSLFWYQQALGQGPEFLTYFQNEAQLDKSGLPSDRFFAERPEGSVSTLKIQRTQQEDSAVYLCASSPGPSYEQYFGPGTRLTVT.

This chain links TRBV5-4 with TRBJ2-5; 7 positions agree with TRBD2. Germline V gene data show CDR1 as SGHNT and CDR2 as YYREEE (reference sequence). This CDR3 has 14 residues. Trimming took 5 bases from V and 3 from J; bases not matched to a gene: 7. DNA of the CDR3: TGTGCCAGCAGTCAAAGGACTAGTGAAGAGACCCAGTACTTC. As protein: CASSQRTSEETQYF.

V and J are TRBV20-1 and TRBJ2-7, with TRBD2 as a possible D gene (6 bases). The CDR3 totals 11 residues. Trimming shortened V by 3 bases and J by 12 bases, and 15 bases separated the two germline ends. Germline loops: CDR1 DFQATT, CDR2 SNEGSKA (reference sequence). CDR3 sequence (DNA): TGCAGTGCTAGGAACCGGGACTTCGGGTACTTC. Its protein is CSARNRDFGYF.

This chain links TRBV6-9 with TRBJ2-7; D is unclear. CDR3 size: 14 residues. Germline CDR1 MNHGY, CDR2 SVAAGI. Trimming removed 4 bases from V and 4 bases from J, with 14 bases in between. CDR3 residues: CASSSREVGYEQYF. CDR3 sequence (DNA): TGTGCCAGCAGTTCTAGGGAAGTCGGGTACGAGCAGTACTTC.